The rows below give T cell receptor beta chains drawn from one sample of a study of tumor-infiltrating lymphocytes in primary liver carcinoma. A single record per CDR3 protein comes from TCRdb applying MiXCR to the multiplex PCR reads. The sample holds hundreds of thousands of distinct CDR3 sequences, about 50% seen once. The sample consisted of peripheral blood. The source is a woman aged 25 to 39 with primary liver carcinoma and hepatitis B virus infection. CDR3s include the opening cysteine and the closing phenylalanine or tryptophan.

CDR3 length,V gene,CDR3 protein
15,TRBV11-2,CASSLTGVEAYEQYF
14,TRBV6-1,CASSERSGDTEAFF
14,TRBV6-5,CASSQDWTNYGYTF
14,TRBV7-9,CASSSPGSNRPQHF
17,TRBV14,CASSQGIAGGVFGTQYF
13,TRBV29-1,CSSQPSGSTGYTF
15,TRBV6-5,CASSRGGGRTDTQYF
15,TRBV4-1,CASSQGGHNSYEQYF
15,TRBV11-2,CASSPTTGVNQPQHF
14,TRBV11-2,CASNLGRNNSPLHF
17,TRBV6-5,CASRPRDHQRERETQYF
18,TRBV7-8,CASSLGLAGGMSYNEQFF
14,TRBV6-5,CASTPSRGSYEQYF
13,TRBV6-5,CASSYRSGNTIYF
16,TRBV6-2/TRBV6-3,CASSYSKVTGDTEAFF
16,TRBV4-2,CANNQDLTGSGNTIYF
13,TRBV6-1,CANRRGPGQPQHF
15,TRBV6-2/TRBV6-3,CASSYSRDREEKLFF
21,TRBV4-1,CASSQDRILAGGELTKNIQYF
13,TRBV4-1,CASSRNWGETQYF
13,TRBV7-9,CASSLGSTGGLFF
14,TRBV7-3,CASSLHGGAYEQYF
13,TRBV11-1,CASTAGGRDTQYF
15,TRBV5-4,CASSLPSGLQETQYF
15,TRBV11-2,CASSPLEYGDTGAFF
12,TRBV6-2/TRBV6-3,CASKRGVYEQFF
15,TRBV6-1,CASSRTRGYTDTQYF
15,TRBV7-9,CATLRSSGSPNEQFF
16,TRBV5-1,CASSLYFGGEVETQYF
13,TRBV30,CAWRGQYNSPLHF
13,TRBV13,CASSLQSPYEQYF
14,TRBV6-4,CASSETNAPGELFF
13,TRBV29-1,CSVGQLRQSGYTF
14,TRBV12-3/TRBV12-4,CASSWTSGSWEQFF
15,TRBV12-5,CAIGLVRGYTDTQYF
15,TRBV12-5,CASGLLCEGYTEAFF
12,TRBV29-1,CSVEDGGNTIYF
15,TRBV12-3/TRBV12-4,CASSFRRGHYNEQFF
18,TRBV4-3,CASSQDRSGPFRYNEQFF
13,TRBV4-2,CASRKMDTGELFF
14,TRBV24-1,CATRAGTGSGELFF
16,TRBV6-5,CASRTDRGGNTGELFF
14,TRBV6-6,CASSSHVQIDEQFF
17,TRBV7-9,CASSQDRGTIGTGELFF
15,TRBV6-1,CASSPGGAGTGELFF
12,TRBV6-5,CDSSKTVGEQYF